Below, 20 T cell receptor beta chains from the same sample are listed, as sequenced in a study of T-cell reconstitution after alpha-beta-depleted transplantation in children. The library targeted TCRbeta and was prepared with unique molecular identifiers. TCRdb recomputed calls from the PCR reads with MiXCR, one row per CDR3 protein. Altogether about 2,900 distinct CDR3 sequences are present, 20% to 25% being singletons, with the ten largest covering 38%. The input for sequencing was PBMCs, mostly from graft donor cells, taken 60 days after TCRalphabeta/CD19-depleted stem cell transplant. Receptors originate from a female patient under 18 who had a stem cell transplant for acute lymphoblastic leukemia, so the T cells may come from the graft donor.

By share, this clonotype counts as medium-sized. The J gene is TRBJ2-1, the V gene TRBV4-1; 8 bases fit TRBD1. CDR1 is MGHRA and CDR2 is YSYEKL in the germline V gene. V was pared by 4 bases and J by 4 bases, with 9 bases of the junction left unmatched. The CDR3 has 16 residues. For the CDR3, the DNA is TGCGCCAGCAGCCGATACAGGGGGAGTAAATACAATGAGCAGTTCTTC. It yields the protein CASSRYRGSKYNEQFF.

This chain links TRBV12-3 or TRBV12-4 with TRBJ2-7; 10 bases fit TRBD1. The CDR3 is 15 amino acids. The V segment lost 2 bases and the J segment 2 bases; nucleotides outside the gene matches: 3. As DNA, the CDR3 is TGTGCCAGCAGTTTACTTGGGACAGGGGCCTACGAGCAGTACTTC. Protein product: CASSLLGTGAYEQYF.

The V and J genes are TRBV4-2 and TRBJ1-3; D is unclear. In germline, CDR1 is LGHNA, CDR2 YNFKEQ. The CDR3 consists of 15 residues. V was trimmed by 4 bases and J by 3 bases, leaving 13 bases between them. The CDR3 nucleotides read TGTGCCAGCAGCCGCGGGCCGATCTGTGGAAACACCATATATTTT. Protein product: CASSRGPICGNTIYF.

This clonotype was found many times. The chain carries TRBV11-3 and TRBJ2-7, with 8 bases identical to TRBD1. Germline V gene lookup returns CDR1 SGHNT and CDR2 YENEEA. After removal of 5 bases from V and 3 bases from J, the junction contained 9 bases not matched to a gene. The CDR3 has 15 residues. CDR3 protein: CASSQGAGLLYEQYF. CDR3 nucleotides: TGTGCCAGCAGCCAGGGGGCAGGGCTGCTCTACGAGCAGTACTTC.

This clonotype was counted ten times or more. The genes are TRBV7-9 and TRBJ2-2; 9 nucleotides align to TRBD2. The germline CDR1 and CDR2 sequences are SEHNR and FQNEAQ (reference sequence). The V and J ends lost 4 bases and 0 bases, in that order; junction bases with no gene match: 3. CDR3 size: 16 residues. CDR3 in DNA: TGTGCCAGCAGCTCTGCGGGAGGGACGAACACCGGGGAGCTGTTTTTT. The encoded protein is CASSSAGGTNTGELFF.

This clonotype is medium-sized in the sample. The V and J genes are TRBV7-8 and TRBJ1-5, with D maybe TRBD1 (6 bases). The V gene's germline CDR1 is SGHVS and CDR2 FQNEAQ. V gave up 1 base and J gave up 6 bases, with 10 bases separating them. The CDR3 is made up of 14 amino acids. CDR3 loop: CASSLVGGGQPQHF. CDR3 sequence (DNA): TGTGCCAGCAGCTTAGTAGGGGGAGGTCAGCCCCAGCATTTT.

This clonotype appeared a few times. The chain carries TRBV6-5 and TRBJ1-4; 7 bases align to TRBD1. Germline V gene lookup returns CDR1 MNHEY and CDR2 SVGAGI. J lost 4 bases, V lost 5 bases, and 1 base had no gene match. The CDR3 consists of 13 residues. The CDR3 loop is CASSRDSNEKLFF. CDR3 coding DNA: TGTGCCAGCAGTCGGGACAGTAATGAAAAACTGTTTTTT.

This clonotype was counted at least ten times. The rearrangement joins TRBV4-1 to TRBJ2-3; a possible D gene is TRBD2 (5 bases). Germline V lookup: CDR1 MGHRA, CDR2 YSYEKL. The V and J ends lost 5 bases and 6 bases respectively, with 12 bases between them. The CDR3 runs to 13 residues. CDR3 protein: CASSSRPGDTQYF. For the CDR3, the DNA is TGCGCCAGCAGCTCGAGACCGGGGGATACGCAGTATTTT.

This clonotype has a count of ten or more. This CDR3 is CDGQRERDEQFF. The CDR3 DNA is TGTGATGGCCAGCGGGAAAGGGATGAGCAGTTCTTC. V gene TRBV13 combines with J gene TRBJ2-1, with 7 bases lining up with TRBD2. There are 12 residues in the CDR3. From germline, CDR1 is PRHDT and CDR2 FYEKMQ (reference sequence).

This clonotype is medium-sized within its sample. The CDR3, as DNA: TGCAGTGCTAGTGGTGGGTCCTTCACCGGGGAGCTGTTTTTT. It is translated as CSASGGSFTGELFF. The chain couples TRBV20-1 to TRBJ2-2; D gene unclear. From germline, CDR1 is DFQATT and CDR2 SNEGSKA (reference sequence). This CDR3 spans 14 amino acids. V lost 3 bases and J 4 bases, leaving 12 bases between the germline ends.

This clonotype was observed at least ten times. The CDR3 sequence is CSLLPTSGVMTNEQFF. The DNA of the CDR3 is TGCAGCCTCCTTCCAACTAGCGGGGTTATGACCAATGAGCAGTTCTTC. This chain joins TRBV20-1 and TRBJ2-1, with TRBD2 identical over 10 bases. CDR3 size: 16 residues. CDR1 is DFQATT and CDR2 is SNEGSKA in the germline V gene (reference sequence).

This clonotype showed up many times. This chain links TRBV30 with TRBJ2-3; 9 nucleotides line up with TRBD1. CDR1 and CDR2 (germline): GTSNPN, SVGIG (reference sequence). CDR3 length equals 15 residues. With V trimmed by 0 bases and J by 3 bases, 4 bases remained unmatched. The CDR3 DNA is TGTGCCTGGAGTGTACAGGGGGCGGTGACAGATACGCAGTATTTT. Protein sequence: CAWSVQGAVTDTQYF. Together with reference TRBV30 and TRBJ2-3, the CDR3 gives the full variable domain: SQTIHQWPATLVQPVGSPLSLECTVEGTSNPNLYWYRQAAGRGLQLLFYSVGIGQISSEVPQNLSASRPQDRQFILSSKKLLLSDSGFYLCAWSVQGAVTDTQYFGPGTRLTVL.

This clonotype was observed many times. The rearrangement joins TRBV21-1 to TRBJ1-2; TRBD1, as called in the table, went unchecked against the DNA. TRBV21-1 is deemed a pseudogene. CDR3 length: 14 residues. In nucleotides, the CDR3 is TGTGCCAGCAGCAAGGTCCCAGGGGGCGATGGCTACACCTTC. It yields the protein CASSKVPGGDGYTF.

This clonotype was recorded at least ten times. This chain joins TRBV6-5 and TRBJ2-7; TRBD1 matches at 8 bases. V shed 2 bases and J 0 bases; nucleotides not matched to a gene: 12. Germline values: CDR1 MNHEY, CDR2 SVGAGI. The length of the CDR3 is 18 residues. The CDR3 DNA reads as TGTGCCAGCAGTTACAGGCCCCCAGGGGGCGGTAGCTCCTACGAGCAGTACTTC. As protein: CASSYRPPGGGSSYEQYF.

This clonotype was picked up many times. The CDR3 protein is CASSSPGQNEKLFF. The CDR3 DNA reads as TGTGCCAGCAGTAGCCCGGGTCAAAATGAAAAACTGTTTTTT. This chain links TRBV28 with TRBJ1-4; unclear D gene. V was shortened by 5 bases and J by 5 bases, with 12 bases between the two germline ends. Germline CDR1 reads MDHEN; CDR2 reads SYDVKM. CDR3 length equals 14 residues.

There are a few counts of this clonotype. The chain couples TRBV3-1 to TRBJ2-3; D gene unclear. The germline V gene has CDR1 LGHDT and CDR2 YNNKEL (reference sequence). The CDR3 covers 15 residues. With 11 bases removed from V and 2 bases from J, the gap between germline ends came to 20 bases. This CDR3 reads CASCPRWVNTDTQYF. The CDR3 region has the DNA TGTGCCTCCTGCCCGCGCTGGGTTAACACAGATACGCAGTATTTT.

The rearrangement uses TRBV6-1 and TRBJ1-2; the match to TRBD1 covers 9 bases. The CDR3 is made up of 14 amino acids. The V and J ends lost 6 bases and 7 bases, in that order; junction bases with no gene match: 9. Germline V gives CDR1 MNHNS, CDR2 SASEGT. CDR3 sequence: CASSRDRDASGYTF. In DNA form, the CDR3 reads TGTGCCAGCAGCCGGGACAGGGACGCGTCTGGCTACACCTTC.

This clonotype was observed at least ten times. This sequence joins TRBV27 and TRBJ2-1; TRBD2 aligns across 8 bases. CDR1 and CDR2 (germline): MNHEY, SMNVEV (reference sequence). V shed 10 bases, J shed 4 bases, and the junction held 9 bases outside the gene matches. The CDR3 loop spans 14 amino acids. CDR3 amino acids: CAIRLAGPYNEQFF. CDR3 in DNA: TGTGCCATCCGTCTAGCGGGCCCTTACAATGAGCAGTTCTTC.

This clonotype is categorized as medium-sized. This chain links TRBV6-1 with TRBJ1-3, with D unresolved. Germline CDR1 reads MNHNS; CDR2 reads SASEGT. Deletions cut 2 bases from V and 0 bases from J, with 14 bases between. This CDR3 contains 17 residues. DNA of the CDR3: TGTGCCAGCAGTGAATTTCGTGGTCTGTTCTCTGGAAACACCATATATTTT. Amino acid sequence: CASSEFRGLFSGNTIYF.

The chain recombines TRBV27 with TRBJ1-5; 7 nucleotides align to TRBD1. The CDR3 runs to 16 residues. Germline V gene sequence: CDR1 MNHEY, CDR2 SMNVEV (reference sequence). The CDR3: CLSRTGRFLSNQPQHF. CDR3 coding DNA: TGTTTGTCCCGGACAGGACGGTTCCTTAGCAATCAGCCCCAGCATTTT.